The rows below give T cell receptor beta chains drawn from one sample of a study of tumor-infiltrating lymphocytes in oesophageal squamous cell carcinoma. A single record per CDR3 protein comes from TCRdb applying MiXCR to the PCR reads. The table has about 20,000 distinct CDR3 sequences, under 40% seen once. The sequencing sample was made of blood. The source of these receptors is a male donor with esophageal squamous cell carcinoma. Each CDR3 is given with its conserved first and last residue. A D gene is named only where the DNA matches it firmly. Size values are once, few and many counts, or a class for expanded clones, and some rows have none.

>medium-sized|TRBD2|TRBJ2-1|TRBV7-3
CASSPEASGGYNEQFF
TGTGCCAGCAGCCCAGAGGCTAGCGGGGGGTACAATGAGCAGTTCTTC
>many|-|TRBJ2-1|TRBV5-1
CASSWEGASYNEQFF
TGCGCCAGCAGCTGGGAAGGGGCCAGCTACAATGAGCAGTTCTTC
>medium-sized|-|TRBJ2-1|TRBV28
CASRGRSAGEREQFF
TGTGCCAGCAGGGGGCGCTCGGCTGGTGAACGTGAGCAGTTCTTC
>many|-|TRBJ1-1|TRBV14
CASSHYRSNTEAFF
TGTGCCAGCAGCCACTACAGATCGAACACTGAAGCTTTCTTT
>few|-|TRBJ2-7|TRBV20-1
CSASLGFLPYEQYF
TGCAGTGCTAGCCTAGGGTTCCTTCCCTACGAGCAGTACTTC
>few|TRBD1|TRBJ2-1|TRBV7-9
CASSSTLGGTGTGGEQFF
TGTGCCAGCAGCTCCACCCTCGGTGGGACAGGGACAGGAGGGGAGCAGTTCTTC
>many|-|TRBJ1-1|TRBV7-3
CASSQLMNTEAFF
TGTGCCAGCAGCCAATTGATGAACACTGAAGCTTTCTTT
>many|TRBD1|TRBJ2-1|TRBV7-9
CASSSGTGVQNEQFF
TGTGCCAGCAGCTCCGGGACAGGGGTCCAGAATGAGCAGTTCTTC
>few|TRBD2|TRBJ2-1|TRBV7-2
CASSLGLAGPYNEQFF
TGTGCCAGCAGCTTAGGTCTAGCGGGCCCCTACAATGAGCAGTTCTTC
>-|-|TRBJ2-1|TRBV5-1
CASTPVKSSYNEQFF
TGCGCCAGCACCCCGGTGAAGAGCTCCTACAATGAGCAGTTCTTC
>-|-|TRBJ2-1|TRBV9
CASSAEGGSSSYNEQFF
TGTGCCAGCAGCGCCGAAGGCGGCTCCAGCTCCTACAATGAGCAGTTCTTC
>few|-|TRBJ1-1|TRBV6-4
CASSEQEGTEAFF
TGTGCCAGCAGTGAACAGGAGGGCACTGAAGCTTTCTTT
>-|TRBD1|TRBJ2-1|TRBV6-5
CASSPGTGGTNEQFF
TGTGCCAGCAGTCCCGGGACAGGGGGCACGAATGAGCAGTTCTTC
>few|TRBD2|TRBJ2-7|TRBV7-2
CASSGSGLAGAHEQYF
TGTGCCAGCAGCGGAAGCGGACTAGCGGGAGCCCACGAGCAGTACTTC